These T cell receptor beta chains were read from a single sample in a study of blood T cell repertoires in COVID-19. TCRdb keeps only in-frame clones here, not all; method: immunoSEQ multiplex PCR. This table holds around 260,000 clones, approximately 80% found once. The sequenced material came from peripheral blood. The origin of the receptors is a man in his 60s with acute or convalescent COVID-19. Each CDR3 is given with its conserved first and last residue. Fields, in order: clone size, D gene, J gene, CDR3 length, V gene, CDR3 DNA, CDR3 protein. D genes are given only for firm matches. Clone sizes are given selectively: once, few, many, or a class where the clone is expanded.

>NA|NA|TRBJ2-7|16|TRBV9
TGTGCCAGCAGCGCAACGTCGGGGGGCTTCCTCTACGAGCAGTACTTC
CASSATSGGFLYEQYF
>NA|TRBD2|TRBJ2-2|18|TRBV7-3
TGTGCCAGCAGCTTAATCCCCTGGTCAGCGGGGGCCACCGGGGAGCTGTTTTTT
CASSLIPWSAGATGELFF
>NA|NA|TRBJ2-3|14|TRBV6-5
TGTGCCAGCTTAGGCAGGGGCCGCACAGATACGCAGTATTTT
CASLGRGRTDTQYF
>NA|NA|TRBJ1-5|13|TRBV29-1
TGCAGCGTTGTGGAGGCCTGGAATCAGCCCCAGCATTTT
CSVVEAWNQPQHF
>NA|NA|TRBJ1-5|15|TRBV5-6
TGTGCCAGCAGCCGGGGACTCACAAGTGGTCAGCCCCAGCATTTT
CASSRGLTSGQPQHF
>NA|TRBD1|TRBJ1-6|15|TRBV28
TGTGCCAGCAGTATCGGTGACAGGGCACATTCACCCCTCCACTTT
CASSIGDRAHSPLHF
>NA|TRBD2|TRBJ2-3|18|TRBV19
TGTGCCAGTAGTAGATATCGGACTAGCGGGAGGTACGCAGATACGCAGTATTTT
CASSRYRTSGRYADTQYF
>NA|TRBD2|TRBJ2-3|18|TRBV5-1
TGCGCCAGCAGACAGGGACCGATTGTAGCGGGGCCCAGGAATACGCAGTATTTT
CASRQGPIVAGPRNTQYF
>NA|NA|TRBJ1-5|15|TRBV5-1
TGCGCCAGCAGCTTGGGACAACATAGCAATCAGCCCCAGCATTTT
CASSLGQHSNQPQHF
>NA|TRBD2|TRBJ2-7|13|TRBV29-1
TGCAGCGTTGCTACTAGCGGGCCTTACGAGCAGTACTTC
CSVATSGPYEQYF
>NA|NA|TRBJ2-7|12|TRBV18
TGTGCCAGCTCACCATCTATCTACGAGCAGTACTTC
CASSPSIYEQYF
>NA|TRBD1|TRBJ2-1|17|TRBV18
TGTGCCAGCTCACCACCGGTAGTTGTGGCAGGGGGTAATGAGCAGTTCTTC
CASSPPVVVAGGNEQFF
>once|NA|TRBJ1-5|15|TRBV4-1
TGCGCCAGCAGCCAAGAGGGGGGAGTTAATCAGCCCCAGCATTTT
CASSQEGGVNQPQHF
>NA|TRBD2|TRBJ2-2|16|TRBV9
TGTGCCAGCAGCGTCCCGGGACTAGCGAACACCGGGGAGCTGTTTTTT
CASSVPGLANTGELFF
>once|NA|TRBJ2-2|13|TRBV27
TGTGCCAGCAGGCTAGCTAGCTCCGGGGAGCTGTTTTTT
CASRLASSGELFF
>once|NA|TRBJ1-1|14|TRBV7-9
TGTGCCAGCAGCTTAGAGGGGCAGAACACTGAAGCTTTCTTT
CASSLEGQNTEAFF
>NA|NA|TRBJ1-1|13|TRBV24-1
TGTGCCACCCAGGGTGAAGGGAACACTGAAGCTTTCTTT
CATQGEGNTEAFF
>NA|TRBD2|TRBJ2-3|15|TRBV10-2
TGCGCCAGCAGTGAGTCTGGCGGGGGGCCGGATACGCAGTATTTT
CASSESGGGPDTQYF
>NA|NA|TRBJ2-5|14|TRBV6-1
TGTGCCAGCAGTGACAGGCGACTACGGGAGACCCAGTACTTC
CASSDRRLRETQYF
>NA|NA|TRBJ1-5|14|TRBV30
TGTGCCTGGAGAGGCCCTAGCCTCAATCAGCCCCAGCATTTT
CAWRGPSLNQPQHF
>NA|TRBD2|TRBJ2-1|14|TRBV7-3
TGTGCCAGCAGCTTTTTGAACGGGGAGGGTGAGCAGTTCTTC
CASSFLNGEGEQFF
>NA|NA|TRBJ2-4|11|TRBV6-6
TGTGCCAGCAGTTACCTTCTTGGCCAGTACTTC
CASSYLLGQYF
>once|TRBD1|TRBJ2-7|15|TRBV7-9
TGTGCCAGCAGCTTTGGACAGGGGGCTAGTTACGAGCAGTACTTC
CASSFGQGASYEQYF
>NA|TRBD2|TRBJ2-1|16|TRBV7-2
TGTGCCAGCAGCTTATTCCTAGCGGGAGGGGGGAATGAGCAGTTCTTC
CASSLFLAGGGNEQFF
>NA|TRBD1|TRBJ1-5|15|TRBV28
TGTGCCAGCAGTGCACTGGGACAGGGTAGACAGCCCCAGCATTTT
CASSALGQGRQPQHF
>NA|NA|TRBJ2-6|16|TRBV2
TGTGCCAGCGAAGGGAGTTTCCCATCTGGGGCCAACGTCCTGACTTTC
CASEGSFPSGANVLTF
>NA|NA|TRBJ2-3|14|TRBV3-1/TRBV3-2
TGTGCCAGCAGCCCCCTTACTAGCACAGATACGCAGTATTTT
CASSPLTSTDTQYF
>NA|TRBD2|TRBJ2-7|14|TRBV18
TGTGCCAGCTCACCCCGGGGGGTCAACTACGAGCAGTACTTC
CASSPRGVNYEQYF
>NA|NA|TRBJ1-4|15|TRBV7-8
TGTGCCAGCAGCTCAAGACTTGCAACTAATGAAAAACTGTTTTTT
CASSSRLATNEKLFF
>NA|TRBD1|TRBJ2-1|13|TRBV19
TGTGCCAGTAGGGACAGGGGGTCTAGTGAGCAGTTCTTC
CASRDRGSSEQFF
>NA|NA|TRBJ2-3|16|TRBV5-4
TGTGCCAGCAGCTTGGGGCTCAGGGCCAGCACAGATACGCAGTATTTT
CASSLGLRASTDTQYF
>NA|TRBD1|TRBJ1-1|18|TRBV28
TGTGCCAGCAGACAAACCCAATGGACAGGGGGCGCAAACACTGAAGCTTTCTTT
CASRQTQWTGGANTEAFF
>NA|TRBD1|TRBJ1-4|14|TRBV19
TGTGCCAGTAGAAAGACAGGGGCAGGGGAAAAACTGTTTTTT
CASRKTGAGEKLFF
>NA|TRBD1|TRBJ2-7|14|TRBV2
TGTGCCAGCAGTCGGACAGGGGTAACCTACGAGCAGTACTTC
CASSRTGVTYEQYF
>NA|TRBD2|TRBJ2-2|15|TRBV10-3
TGTGCCACCCGGGGGGTCGGCTCGATGGCCGGGGAGCTGTTTTTT
CATRGVGSMAGELFF
>NA|TRBD2|TRBJ2-2|18|TRBV5-1
TGCGCCAGCAGCTTACGACTAGCGGGAGAGACGAACACCGGGGAGCTGTTTTTT
CASSLRLAGETNTGELFF
>few|TRBD1|TRBJ1-1|18|TRBV7-2
TGTGCCAGCAGCTTACGTCCCCCGAGGGGACAGGAGAACACTGAAGCTTTCTTT
CASSLRPPRGQENTEAFF
>NA|NA|TRBJ2-1|15|TRBV6-5
TGTGCCACCCGACAGGGACTAGGGCCTAACAATGAGCAGTTCTTC
CATRQGLGPNNEQFF
>NA|TRBD2|TRBJ2-1|15|TRBV7-9
TGTGCCAGCAGCCCCCTAGCGGGAAGTTACAATGAGCAGTTCTTC
CASSPLAGSYNEQFF
>NA|NA|TRBJ2-2|15|TRBV7-2
TGTGCCAGCAGCTTAAGAGGGGGGAACACCGGGGAGCTGTTTTTT
CASSLRGGNTGELFF
>NA|TRBD1|TRBJ1-4|15|TRBV10-3
TGTGCCATCAGTGGAGGGGGACAGAGTAATGAAAAACTGTTTTTT
CAISGGGQSNEKLFF
>NA|TRBD1|TRBJ2-2|17|TRBV4-2
TGTGCCAGCAGCCAAGGTAGGGACAGAGCGAACACCGGGGAGCTGTTTTTT
CASSQGRDRANTGELFF
>NA|TRBD1|TRBJ1-4|17|TRBV7-9
TGTGCCAGCAGTTCCGGGACAGGGGGCGCAGCTAATGAAAAACTGTTTTTT
CASSSGTGGAANEKLFF
>few|TRBD1|TRBJ1-1|14|TRBV5-6
TGTGCCAGCAGCTTGAGGGACAGGGTGCCTGAAGCTTTCTTT
CASSLRDRVPEAFF
>NA|NA|TRBJ2-1|16|TRBV18
TGTGCCAGCTCACCTCGGGTGCAAAGCTCCTACAATGAGCAGTTCTTC
CASSPRVQSSYNEQFF
>NA|TRBD1|TRBJ2-5|14|TRBV13
TGTGCCAGCAGCTCTACAGGGGCCCTGGAGACCCAGTACTTC
CASSSTGALETQYF
>once|TRBD1|TRBJ2-7|14|TRBV27
TGTGCCAGCAGTCGTGCAGGGACAGCCTACGAGCAGTACTTC
CASSRAGTAYEQYF
>NA|TRBD2|TRBJ2-7|14|TRBV7-2
TGTGCCAGCACCCGGACTAGCGGACCCTACGAGCAGTACTTC
CASTRTSGPYEQYF
>NA|NA|TRBJ2-7|14|TRBV2
TGTGCCAGCAGAGACGGACAGTCCTCCTACGAGCAGTACTTC
CASRDGQSSYEQYF